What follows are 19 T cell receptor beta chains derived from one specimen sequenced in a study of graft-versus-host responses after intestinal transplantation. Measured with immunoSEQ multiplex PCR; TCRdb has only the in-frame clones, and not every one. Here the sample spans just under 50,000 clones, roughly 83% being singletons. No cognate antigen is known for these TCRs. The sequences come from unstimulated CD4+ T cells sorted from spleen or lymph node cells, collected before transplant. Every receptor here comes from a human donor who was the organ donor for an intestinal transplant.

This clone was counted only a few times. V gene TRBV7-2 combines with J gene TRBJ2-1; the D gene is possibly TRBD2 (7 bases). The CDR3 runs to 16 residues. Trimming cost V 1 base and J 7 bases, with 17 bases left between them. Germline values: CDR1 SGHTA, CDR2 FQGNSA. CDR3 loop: CASSLEGGARANEQFF. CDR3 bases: TGTGCCAGCAGCTTAGAAGGGGGGGCCAGGGCAAATGAGCAGTTCTTC. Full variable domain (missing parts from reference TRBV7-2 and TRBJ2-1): GAGVSQSPSNKVTEKGKDVELRCDPISGHTALYWYRQSLGQGLEFLIYFQGNSAPDKSGLPSDRFSAERTGGSVSTLTIQRTQQEDSAVYLCASSLEGGARANEQFFGPGTRLTVL.

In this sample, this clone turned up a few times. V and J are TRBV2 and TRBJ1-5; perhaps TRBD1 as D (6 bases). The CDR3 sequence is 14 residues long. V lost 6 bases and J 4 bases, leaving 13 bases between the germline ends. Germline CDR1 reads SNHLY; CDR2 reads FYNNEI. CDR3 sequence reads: CASRTSGDNQPQHF. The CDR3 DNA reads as TGTGCCAGCAGGACATCAGGGGATAATCAGCCCCAGCATTTT.

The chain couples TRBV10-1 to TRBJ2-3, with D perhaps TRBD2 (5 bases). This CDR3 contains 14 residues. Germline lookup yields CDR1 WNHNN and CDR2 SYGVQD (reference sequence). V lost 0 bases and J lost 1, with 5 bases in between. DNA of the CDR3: TGCGCCAGCAGTGAGTCGAGGGGCACAGATACGCAGTATTTT. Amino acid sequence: CASSESRGTDTQYF.

CDR3 sequence: CASSRNRENTGELFF. The DNA for the CDR3 is TGTGCCAGTAGCCGAAACAGGGAAAACACCGGGGAGCTGTTTTTT. The rearrangement links TRBV19 to TRBJ1-3; D might be TRBD1 (6 bases). The DNA end is a closer match to TRBJ2-2, so the J assignment may be wrong. CDR1 is LNHDA, CDR2 SQIVND, per germline (reference sequence). This CDR3 comprises 15 residues.

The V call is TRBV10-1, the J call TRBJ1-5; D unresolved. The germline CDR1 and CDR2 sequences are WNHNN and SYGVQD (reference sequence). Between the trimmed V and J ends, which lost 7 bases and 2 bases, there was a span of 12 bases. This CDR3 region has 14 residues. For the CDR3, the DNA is TGCGCCAGCAATACCGGGCTATGCAATCAGCCCCAGCATTTT. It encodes CASNTGLCNQPQHF.

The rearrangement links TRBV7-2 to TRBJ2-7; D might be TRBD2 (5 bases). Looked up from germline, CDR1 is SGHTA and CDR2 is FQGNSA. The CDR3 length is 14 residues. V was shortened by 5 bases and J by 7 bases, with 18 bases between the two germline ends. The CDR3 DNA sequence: TGTGCCAGCAGCCCAAAGAGAGGGTTAGGGGAGCAGTACTTC. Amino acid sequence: CASSPKRGLGEQYF.

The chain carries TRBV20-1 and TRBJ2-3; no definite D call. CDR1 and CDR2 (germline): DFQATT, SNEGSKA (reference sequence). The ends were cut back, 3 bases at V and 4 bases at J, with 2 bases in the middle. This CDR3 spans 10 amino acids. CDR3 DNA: TGCAGTGCTAGTGCAGATACGCAGTATTTT. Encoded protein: CSASADTQYF.

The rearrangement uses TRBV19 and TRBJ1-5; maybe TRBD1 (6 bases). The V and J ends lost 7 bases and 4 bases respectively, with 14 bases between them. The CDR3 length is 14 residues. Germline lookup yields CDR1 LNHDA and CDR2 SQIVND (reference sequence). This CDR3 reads CASTHTQGNQPQHF. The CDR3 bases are TGTGCCAGTACCCATACCCAGGGGAATCAGCCCCAGCATTTT.

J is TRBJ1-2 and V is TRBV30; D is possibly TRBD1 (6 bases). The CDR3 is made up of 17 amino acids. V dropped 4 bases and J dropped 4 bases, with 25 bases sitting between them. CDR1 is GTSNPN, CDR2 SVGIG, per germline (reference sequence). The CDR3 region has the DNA TGTGCCTGGACCAGCAGGGGAAGGGTGGCCCAACTCTATGGCTACACCTTC. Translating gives CAWTSRGRVAQLYGYTF.

CDR3 bases: TGTGCCTGGAGTGAGGCAGGGCTGATAGCCAAAAACATTCAGTACTTC. Translated: CAWSEAGLIAKNIQYF. V usage is TRBV30 and J usage is TRBJ2-4; a possible D gene is TRBD1 (5 bases). The germline gives CDR1 GTSNPN, CDR2 SVGIG (reference sequence). This CDR3 contains 16 residues. V gave up 1 base and J gave up 0 bases, with 13 bases separating them.

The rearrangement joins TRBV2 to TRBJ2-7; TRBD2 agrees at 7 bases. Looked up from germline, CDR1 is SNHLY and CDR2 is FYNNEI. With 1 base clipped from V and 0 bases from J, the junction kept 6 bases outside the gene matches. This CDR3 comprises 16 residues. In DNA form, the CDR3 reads TGTGCCAGCAGTGAAGAGGCGGGGGTGCCCTCCTACGAGCAGTACTTC. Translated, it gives CASSEEAGVPSYEQYF.

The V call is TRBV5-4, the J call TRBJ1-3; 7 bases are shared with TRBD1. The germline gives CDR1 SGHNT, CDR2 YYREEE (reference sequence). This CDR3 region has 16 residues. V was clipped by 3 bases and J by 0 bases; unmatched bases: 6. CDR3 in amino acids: CASSWGPGGSGNTIYF. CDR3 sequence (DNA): TGTGCCAGCAGCTGGGGGCCAGGGGGCTCTGGAAACACCATATATTTT. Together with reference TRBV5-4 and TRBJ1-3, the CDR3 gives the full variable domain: ETGVTQSPTHLIKTRGQQVTLRCSSQSGHNTVSWYQQALGQGPQFIFQYYREEENGRGNFPPRFSGLQFPNYSSELNVNALELDDSALYLCASSWGPGGSGNTIYFGEGSWLTVV.

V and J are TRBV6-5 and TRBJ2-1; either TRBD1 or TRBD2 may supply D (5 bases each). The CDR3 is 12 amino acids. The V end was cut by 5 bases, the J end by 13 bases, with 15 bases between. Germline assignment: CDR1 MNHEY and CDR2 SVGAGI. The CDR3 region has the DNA TGTGCCAGCAGTACCGGGACCACGCCCCAGTTCTTC. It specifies CASSTGTTPQFF.

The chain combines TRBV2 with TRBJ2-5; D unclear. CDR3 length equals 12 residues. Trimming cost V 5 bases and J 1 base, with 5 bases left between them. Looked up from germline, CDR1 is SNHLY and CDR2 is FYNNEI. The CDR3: CASSLIQETQYF. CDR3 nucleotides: TGTGCCAGCAGTCTTATCCAAGAGACCCAGTACTTC.

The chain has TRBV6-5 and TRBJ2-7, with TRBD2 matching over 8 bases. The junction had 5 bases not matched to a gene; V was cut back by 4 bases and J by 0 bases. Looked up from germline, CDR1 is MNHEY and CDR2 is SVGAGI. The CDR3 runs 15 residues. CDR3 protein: CASSSSGSPSYEQYF. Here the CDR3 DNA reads TGTGCCAGCAGTTCCAGCGGGAGCCCCTCCTACGAGCAGTACTTC.

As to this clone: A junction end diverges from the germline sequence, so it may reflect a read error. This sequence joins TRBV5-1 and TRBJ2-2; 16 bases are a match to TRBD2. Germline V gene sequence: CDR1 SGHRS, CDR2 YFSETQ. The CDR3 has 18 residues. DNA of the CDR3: TGCGCCCGCAGCTTGGGACTAGCGGGGGGGCCGAACACCGGGGAGCTGTTTTTT. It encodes CARSLGLAGGPNTGELFF.

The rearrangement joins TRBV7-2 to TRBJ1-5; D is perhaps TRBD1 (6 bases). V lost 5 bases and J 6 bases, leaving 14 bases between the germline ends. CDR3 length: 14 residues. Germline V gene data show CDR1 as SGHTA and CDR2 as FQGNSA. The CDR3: CASSPLGGGQPQHF. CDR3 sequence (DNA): TGTGCCAGCAGCCCTCTGGGAGGGGGTCAGCCCCAGCATTTT.

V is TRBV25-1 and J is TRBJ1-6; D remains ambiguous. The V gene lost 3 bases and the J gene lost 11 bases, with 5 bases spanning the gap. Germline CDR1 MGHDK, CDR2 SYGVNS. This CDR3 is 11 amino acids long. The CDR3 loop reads CASSDGPPLHF. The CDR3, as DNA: TGTGCCAGCAGTGATGGTCCACCCCTCCACTTT.

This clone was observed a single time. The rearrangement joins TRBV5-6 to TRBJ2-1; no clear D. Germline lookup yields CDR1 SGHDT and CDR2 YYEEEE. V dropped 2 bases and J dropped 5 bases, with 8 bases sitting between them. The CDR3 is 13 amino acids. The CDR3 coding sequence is TGTGCCAGCAGCTTAAGTGCAAACAATGAGCAGTTCTTC. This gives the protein CASSLSANNEQFF.